Listed below are T cell receptor beta chains from one sample, sequenced in a study of molecular identifiers for immune sequencing clone quantification. TCRdb itself ran the PCR reads through MiXCR, one entry per CDR3 protein. The sample carries approximately 500,000 distinct CDR3 sequences, about a fifth recorded once. The sequenced sample was naive CD8+ T cells from blood, with Jurkat cell RNA spiked in. These receptors all come from a human donor in good health. Some libraries in this study had Jurkat cell RNA spiked in. Both conserved end residues are part of each CDR3. A D gene is named only where the DNA matches it firmly. Clone size appears in some rows only: once, few, many, or a class for an expanded clone.

D: NA
size: few
V: TRBV12-3/TRBV12-4
J: TRBJ2-1
DNA: TGTGCCAGCAGTCCCCCTTCGGGGGCTGAGCAGTTCTTC
CDR3: CASSPPSGAEQFF

D: TRBD2
size: NA
V: TRBV27
J: TRBJ2-3
DNA: TGTGCCAGCAGTTGGGGAGGACTAGCGGGAGGCACAGATACGCAGTATTTT
CDR3: CASSWGGLAGGTDTQYF

D: NA
size: NA
V: TRBV6-2/TRBV6-3
J: TRBJ1-2
DNA: TGTGCCAGCAGTTACCTCCTGGACCGAGTCTATGGCTACACCTTC
CDR3: CASSYLLDRVYGYTF

D: NA
size: few
V: TRBV2
J: TRBJ1-6
DNA: TGTGCCAGCAGTGAATTTCGGGAAAGCTCCTATAATTCACCCCTCCACTTT
CDR3: CASSEFRESSYNSPLHF

D: NA
size: NA
V: TRBV5-4
J: TRBJ1-1
DNA: TGTGCCAGCCACACGACTCCTAACACTGAAGCTTTCTTT
CDR3: CASHTTPNTEAFF

D: TRBD1
size: many
V: TRBV7-9
J: TRBJ1-6
DNA: TGTGCCAGCAGCTTATTATTCAAGACAGGGAAATCACCCCTCCACTTT
CDR3: CASSLLFKTGKSPLHF

D: TRBD2
size: NA
V: TRBV19
J: TRBJ2-1
DNA: TGTGCCAGTAGACCACCGGGACTAGCGGATCCCTACAATGAGCAGTTCTTC
CDR3: CASRPPGLADPYNEQFF

D: NA
size: few
V: TRBV27
J: TRBJ1-2
DNA: TGTGCCAGCAGTGCTAATAGGGGGTCCTATGGCTACACCTTC
CDR3: CASSANRGSYGYTF

D: NA
size: few
V: TRBV27
J: TRBJ2-5
DNA: TGTGCCAGCAGTTTAGAGGCCGACGAACAAGAGACCCAGTACTTC
CDR3: CASSLEADEQETQYF

D: NA
size: few
V: TRBV27
J: TRBJ2-2
DNA: TGTGCCAGCAGTTTAAACCCCTTCGGGGGAGAGAGGGCCGGGGAGCTGTTTTTT
CDR3: CASSLNPFGGERAGELFF

D: NA
size: NA
V: TRBV30
J: TRBJ2-1
DNA: TGTGCCTGGAGTCCCTCTAGCCCGAGGAACAATGAGCAGTTCTTC
CDR3: CAWSPSSPRNNEQFF

D: NA
size: NA
V: TRBV19
J: TRBJ1-5
DNA: TGTGCCAGTAGTATAGATCGAACCCCGCAGCCCCAGCATTTT
CDR3: CASSIDRTPQPQHF

D: TRBD2
size: NA
V: TRBV19
J: TRBJ2-2
DNA: TGTGCCAGTAGTATAACCCCGGGACTAGCGGGGGATGAGACCGGGGAGCTGTTTTTT
CDR3: CASSITPGLAGDETGELFF

D: NA
size: few
V: TRBV6-6
J: TRBJ2-1
DNA: TGTGCCAGCAGGCTAGCGCCTTCCTACAATGAGCAGTTCTTC
CDR3: CASRLAPSYNEQFF

D: NA
size: few
V: TRBV20-1
J: TRBJ2-4
DNA: TGCAGTGCTAGAGATCTGCAGGACCTAGCCAAAAACATTCAGTACTTC
CDR3: CSARDLQDLAKNIQYF

D: NA
size: many
V: TRBV3-1
J: TRBJ2-3
DNA: TGTGCCAGCAAAGGCCTGGGCGAAGATACGCAGTATTTT
CDR3: CASKGLGEDTQYF

D: TRBD1
size: few
V: TRBV7-9
J: TRBJ2-7
DNA: TGTGCCAGCAGCATCGGGACAGGCTTCGTGGGTGAGCAGTACTTC
CDR3: CASSIGTGFVGEQYF

D: NA
size: NA
V: TRBV4-1
J: TRBJ2-7
DNA: TGCGCCAGCAGCCAAGTTTCCTTGGGGTCCTACGAGCAGTACTTC
CDR3: CASSQVSLGSYEQYF

D: NA
size: many
V: TRBV28
J: TRBJ2-3
DNA: TGTGCCAGCAGTTTAGACACTAGCACAGATACGCAGTATTTT
CDR3: CASSLDTSTDTQYF

D: NA
size: NA
V: TRBV19
J: TRBJ2-1
DNA: TGTGCCAGTAGTTCCCCATTCCGCGCCCCAGAGTACAATGAGCAGTTCTTC
CDR3: CASSSPFRAPEYNEQFF

D: NA
size: few
V: TRBV4-3
J: TRBJ2-7
DNA: TGCGCCAGCAGCCAAGGAATTACCTACGAGCAGTACTTC
CDR3: CASSQGITYEQYF

D: TRBD2
size: NA
V: TRBV7-9
J: TRBJ2-2
DNA: TGTGCCAGCAGCTTAGTAGGCATTAGCGGGATGAATAACACCGGGGAGCTGTTTTTT
CDR3: CASSLVGISGMNNTGELFF